Presented here are 29 T cell receptor beta chains from one specimen sequenced in a study of CD8+CD57+ T cells in acquired aplastic anemia. CD8+CD57+ cell expansion had been shown by flow cytometry in patients chosen for sequencing. It was genomic DNA that served as the template for profiling TCR beta VDJ and CDR3. From the reads, TCRdb called clonotypes with MiXCR, one entry per CDR3 protein. Of about 290,000 distinct CDR3 sequences in the sample, under 60% are singletons; the top ten hold 1.3%. Sequences were obtained from sorted CD4+, CD8+, or CD8+CD57+ T cells (not recorded which) from PBMCs. All receptors derive from a human donor with aplastic anemia.

The chain employs TRBV2 and TRBJ2-7; TRBD1 might be the D (6 bases). V was trimmed by 4 bases and J by 0 bases, leaving 13 bases between them. Germline-derived CDR1 and CDR2 are SNHLY and FYNNEI. This CDR3 is 15 amino acids long. CDR3 in amino acids: CASSGGHRVSYEQYF. The CDR3 region has the DNA TGTGCCAGCAGTGGGGGACACCGTGTCTCCTACGAGCAGTACTTC.

The rearrangement links TRBV5-6 to TRBJ1-1, with D hard to call. Germline CDR1 SGHDT, CDR2 YYEEEE. This CDR3 has 12 amino acids. V was trimmed by 4 bases and J by 8 bases, leaving 12 bases between them. CDR3 protein: CASSEVGIEAFF. Written as DNA, the CDR3 is TGTGCCAGCAGCGAAGTTGGAATCGAAGCTTTCTTT.

This clonotype was picked up many times. The rearrangement links TRBV19 to TRBJ2-1; D gene ambiguous. Germline-derived CDR1 and CDR2 are LNHDA and SQIVND (reference sequence). V shed 4 bases and J shed 3 bases, with 10 bases lying between them. The CDR3 sequence is 14 residues long. The CDR3 reads CASSRFGRYNEQFF. The DNA for the CDR3 is TGTGCCAGTAGTAGGTTCGGTCGCTACAATGAGCAGTTCTTC.

The CDR3 nucleotides are TGTGCCAGCAGTGAGGACCCTGGAGCCATGAACACTGAAGCTTTCTTT. This codes for CASSEDPGAMNTEAFF. This chain joins TRBV2 and TRBJ1-1; D is undetermined. The V gene's germline CDR1 is SNHLY and CDR2 FYNNEI. This CDR3 has 16 residues. Trimming stripped 3 bases from V and 0 bases from J, with 14 bases between.

V is TRBV9 and J is TRBJ2-1, with D unresolved. Germline V gene sequence: CDR1 SGDLS, CDR2 YYNGEE. This CDR3 has 14 residues. V was cut by 0 bases and J by 7 bases, with 11 bases left in between. The chain's CDR3 is CASSVGVVSNEQFF. CDR3 DNA: TGTGCCAGCAGCGTAGGGGTGGTTTCAAATGAGCAGTTCTTC. Filled out from reference TRBV9 and TRBJ2-1, the complete variable domain reads DSGVTQTPKHLITATGQRVTLRCSPRSGDLSVYWYQQSLDQGLQFLIQYYNGEERAKGNILERFSAQQFPDLHSELNLSSLELGDSALYFCASSVGVVSNEQFFGPGTRLTVL.

The chain is built from TRBV9 and TRBJ1-3, with a weak D call TRBD1 (6 bases). The CDR3 has 13 residues. The V gene's germline CDR1 is SGDLS and CDR2 YYNGEE. V was shortened by 3 bases and J by 6 bases, with 10 bases between the two germline ends. The CDR3 DNA follows: TGTGCCAGCAGCGGGACAGCTCAAAACACCATATATTTT. Protein sequence: CASSGTAQNTIYF.

This clonotype was observed a few times. The V call is TRBV2, the J call TRBJ1-5, with D maybe TRBD1 (5 bases). Trimming took off 7 bases at V and 4 bases at J, with 11 bases between the two ends. Germline V gene data show CDR1 as SNHLY and CDR2 as FYNNEI. The CDR3 is made up of 13 amino acids. CDR3 sequence (DNA): TGTGCCAGCAAAGGACAAAAGAATCAGCCCCAGCATTTT. Its protein product is CASKGQKNQPQHF.

The chain is built from TRBV6-4 and TRBJ2-5; TRBD2 matches at 8 bases. Germline V gene data show CDR1 as MRHNA and CDR2 as SNTAGT. The trim removed 6 bases at V and 2 bases at J, leaving 8 bases unmatched. This CDR3 comprises 15 residues. The CDR3: CASSPAAGVQETQYF. The DNA of the CDR3 is TGTGCCAGCAGCCCTGCAGCGGGGGTTCAAGAGACCCAGTACTTC.

The gene calls are TRBV7-9 and TRBJ1-1; D is ambiguous. The CDR3 loop spans 12 amino acids. Germline loops: CDR1 SEHNR, CDR2 FQNEAQ (reference sequence). The V and J ends lost 1 base and 8 bases respectively, with 8 bases between them. The CDR3 loop is CASSLERFEAFF. CDR3 nucleotides: TGTGCCAGCAGCTTAGAGCGGTTCGAAGCTTTCTTT.

The V call is TRBV2, the J call TRBJ1-1; D may be TRBD1 (5 bases). The CDR3 runs 17 residues. Germline CDR1 and CDR2: SNHLY and FYNNEI. Deletions cut 5 bases from V and 0 bases from J, with 19 bases between. DNA of the CDR3: TGTGCCAGCAGTCCCAAGACCAGGGAGACCATGAACACTGAAGCTTTCTTT. Translating gives CASSPKTRETMNTEAFF.

The chain joins TRBV19 to TRBJ1-5; D gene uncertain. Germline CDR1 and CDR2: LNHDA and SQIVND (reference sequence). This CDR3 comprises 13 residues. The ends were cut back, 8 bases at V and 5 bases at J, with 13 bases in the middle. CDR3 coding DNA: TGTGCCAGTTCCCGGGGTTACGATCAGCCCCAGCATTTT. As protein: CASSRGYDQPQHF.

The rearrangement uses TRBV20-1 and TRBJ2-3; TRBD2 agrees at 13 bases. After removal of 7 bases from V and 6 bases from J, the junction contained 7 bases not matched to a gene. The CDR3 is made up of 14 amino acids. CDR1 is DFQATT, CDR2 SNEGSKA, per germline (reference sequence). The chain's CDR3 is CSGTSGGAWDTQYF. CDR3 sequence (DNA): TGCAGTGGTACTAGCGGGGGGGCATGGGATACGCAGTATTTT.

This clonotype appeared once. CDR3: CASSLVSVTHEQYF. In nucleotides, the CDR3 is TGTGCCAGCAGCTTAGTGTCGGTCACCCACGAGCAGTACTTC. The chain combines TRBV7-3 with TRBJ2-7; D is ambiguous. Germline lookup yields CDR1 SGHTA and CDR2 FQGTGA. This CDR3 region has 14 residues. Trimming removed 2 bases from V and 5 bases from J, with 13 bases in between.

This clonotype was observed a handful of times. This chain uses TRBV10-3 with TRBJ1-6, with a tentative D call TRBD1 (5 bases). In germline, CDR1 is ENHRY, CDR2 SYGVKD. There are 16 residues in the CDR3. V lost 1 base, J lost 7 bases, and 14 bases lay in between. CDR3 bases: TGTGCCATCAGTGAGTTCAAAACCCGGGGGAATTCACCCCTCCACTTT. As protein: CAISEFKTRGNSPLHF.

This chain uses TRBV19 with TRBJ1-6, with TRBD1 matching 7 bases. Germline V gene sequence: CDR1 LNHDA, CDR2 SQIVND (reference sequence). The CDR3 covers 15 residues. V dropped 8 bases and J dropped 5; count of bases not matched to a gene: 9. This CDR3 reads CASRVGDRNNSPLHF. As DNA, the CDR3 is TGTGCCAGTCGAGTAGGGGACAGAAATAATTCACCCCTCCACTTT. Looking up the rest from reference TRBV19 and TRBJ1-6 gives the full variable domain: DGGITQSPKYLFRKEGQNVTLSCEQNLNHDAMYWYRQDPGQGLRLIYYSQIVNDFQKGDIAEGYSVSREKKESFPLTVTSAQKNPTAFYLCASRVGDRNNSPLHFGNGTRLTVT.

As for this clonotype: A junction boundary mismatches the germline segment, possibly from a read error. The J gene is TRBJ1-3, the V gene TRBV29-1, with TRBD1 matching 7 bases. The germline gives CDR1 SQVTM, CDR2 ANQGSEA. The CDR3 length is 15 residues. The CDR3 DNA is TGCAGCGTTTCGGAGGGGGCCCGCTCCGGAAACATCATATATTTT. This translates into CSVSEGARSGNIIYF.

This clonotype was seen ten or more times. The chain has TRBV3-1 and TRBJ2-7; 10 positions match TRBD1. Germline CDR1 LGHDT, CDR2 YNNKEL (reference sequence). V dropped 6 bases and J dropped 0; count of bases not matched to a gene: 2. This CDR3 has 14 residues. The CDR3 coding sequence is TGTGCCAGCAGTCGGACAGGGGGCTCCTACGAGCAGTACTTC. This gives the protein CASSRTGGSYEQYF.

V gene TRBV12-3 or TRBV12-4 combines with J gene TRBJ2-7; weak D call: TRBD2 (5 bases). Trimming removed 6 bases at V and 5 bases at J, with 17 bases between. The CDR3 contains 14 residues. CDR3 region: CASSRSESANEQYF. CDR3 DNA: TGTGCCAGCAGCCGTAGCGAGAGTGCCAACGAGCAGTACTTC.

This clonotype was counted at least ten times. V is TRBV2 and J is TRBJ2-1, with 10 bases identical to TRBD2. Germline values: CDR1 SNHLY, CDR2 FYNNEI. With V trimmed by 7 bases and J by 2 bases, 2 bases remained unmatched. This CDR3 has 14 amino acids. The CDR3 DNA reads TGTGCCAGCAAAGGACTAGCGGCCTACAATGAGCAGTTCTTC. Protein: CASKGLAAYNEQFF.

This clonotype was recorded many times. V and J are TRBV6-1 and TRBJ1-5; D unclear. The CDR3 is 14 residues long. Germline V gene sequence: CDR1 MNHNS, CDR2 SASEGT. Trimming removed 6 bases from V and 4 bases from J, with 13 bases in between. The CDR3 coding sequence is TGTGCCAGCAGCCAGACCCCTCTAAATCAGCCCCAGCATTTT. This translates into CASSQTPLNQPQHF.

This clonotype was counted a few times. This chain joins TRBV7-2 and TRBJ2-7; D possibly corresponds to TRBD1 (6 bases). The CDR3 sequence is 11 residues long. CDR1 is SGHTA, CDR2 FQGNSA, per germline. Trimming took 2 bases from V and 7 from J, leaving 6 bases between them. CDR3 sequence reads: CASSLQGEQYF. CDR3 nucleotides: TGTGCCAGCAGCTTACAGGGGGAGCAGTACTTC.

Comments on this clonotype: An end of the junction does not agree with germline; a read error may underlie this. The chain couples TRBV7-6 to TRBJ2-7; TRBD2 matches at 12 bases. The CDR3 runs to 15 residues. Germline loops: CDR1 SGHVS, CDR2 FNYEAQ. CDR3 sequence reads: CASSLAGGPAYEQYF. For the CDR3, the DNA is TGTGCCAGCAGCCTAGCGGGAGGGCCCGCCTACGAACAGTACTTC.

The V call is TRBV7-2, the J call TRBJ2-7, with unresolved D. The CDR3 is 12 residues long. CDR1 is SGHTA and CDR2 is FQGNSA in the germline V gene. Trimming stripped 5 bases from V and 2 bases from J, with 7 bases between. Here the CDR3 DNA reads TGTGCCAGCAGCGGTGAAACCTACGAGCAGTACTTC. Its translation is CASSGETYEQYF.

V gene TRBV9 combines with J gene TRBJ2-3, with D perhaps TRBD1 or TRBD2 (5 bases each). CDR1 SGDLS and CDR2 YYNGEE come from the germline V gene. V lost 4 bases, J lost 3 bases, and 12 bases lay in between. CDR3 length: 14 residues. The CDR3 protein is CASSPGRGTDTQYF. The CDR3 DNA reads TGTGCCAGCAGCCCGGGACGCGGAACAGATACGCAGTATTTT.

This sequence joins TRBV2 and TRBJ2-7, with D possibly matching TRBD1 (5 bases). The CDR3 extends over 15 amino acids. CDR1 is SNHLY, CDR2 FYNNEI, per germline. V shed 6 bases and J shed 2 bases, with 17 bases lying between them. This chain's CDR3 is CASRPQGGIAYEQYF. The CDR3 DNA reads TGTGCCAGCAGACCCCAGGGCGGTATAGCCTACGAGCAGTACTTC. The whole variable domain, filled in from reference TRBV2 and TRBJ2-7, reads EPEVTQTPSHQVTQMGQEVILRCVPISNHLYFYWYRQILGQKVEFLVSFYNNEISEKSEIFDDQFSVERPDGSNFTLKIRSTKLEDSAMYFCASRPQGGIAYEQYFGPGTRLTVT.

The chain recombines TRBV19 with TRBJ1-2; a weak D match, TRBD1 (5 bases). The CDR3 totals 13 residues. In germline, CDR1 is LNHDA, CDR2 SQIVND (reference sequence). Trimming pared 10 bases from V and 7 bases from J, leaving 19 bases between. The CDR3 DNA reads as TGTGCCACACTTGGGACTCCATTTTTTGGCTACACCTTC. Translating it yields CATLGTPFFGYTF.

V and J are TRBV9 and TRBJ2-1; D is possibly TRBD2 (6 bases). Germline CDR1 is SGDLS and CDR2 is YYNGEE. V was cut by 4 bases and J by 8 bases, with 13 bases left in between. CDR3 length equals 13 residues. The CDR3 here is CASSRLREDEQFF. CDR3 DNA sequence: TGTGCCAGCAGCCGCTTGAGGGAGGATGAGCAGTTCTTC.

The chain links TRBV5-1 to TRBJ2-7; D is ambiguous. Per the germline V gene, CDR1 is SGHRS and CDR2 is YFSETQ. V lost 3 bases and J lost 5, with 15 bases in between. The CDR3 length is 14 residues. In DNA form, the CDR3 reads TGCGCCAGCAGCTCGAACGATGGACGCGACGAGCAGTACTTC. Protein product: CASSSNDGRDEQYF. The variable domain in full, completed from reference TRBV5-1 and TRBJ2-7, reads KAGVTQTPRYLIKTRGQQVTLSCSPISGHRSVSWYQQTPGQGLQFLFEYFSETQRNKGNFPGRFSGRQFSNSRSEMNVSTLELGDSALYLCASSSNDGRDEQYFGPGTRLTVT.

V and J are TRBV19 and TRBJ2-7; tentative D call: TRBD1 (5 bases). This CDR3 contains 14 residues. With 3 bases removed from V and 3 bases from J, the gap between germline ends came to 12 bases. Germline CDR1 reads LNHDA; CDR2 reads SQIVND (reference sequence). Here the CDR3 DNA reads TGTGCCAGTAGTATTCAGGGCGATCACTACGAGCAGTACTTC. As protein: CASSIQGDHYEQYF.